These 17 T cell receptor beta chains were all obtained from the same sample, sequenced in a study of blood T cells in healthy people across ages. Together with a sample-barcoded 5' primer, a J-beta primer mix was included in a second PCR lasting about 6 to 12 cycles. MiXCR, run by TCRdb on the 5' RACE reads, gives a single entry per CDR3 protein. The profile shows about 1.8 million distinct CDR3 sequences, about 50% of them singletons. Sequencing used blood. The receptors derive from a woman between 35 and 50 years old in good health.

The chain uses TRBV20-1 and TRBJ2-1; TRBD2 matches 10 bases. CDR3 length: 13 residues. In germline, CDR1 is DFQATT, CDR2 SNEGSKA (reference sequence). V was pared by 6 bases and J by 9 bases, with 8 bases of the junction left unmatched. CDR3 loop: CSAEERGGAEQFF. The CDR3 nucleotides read TGCAGTGCCGAGGAGCGGGGGGGTGCTGAGCAGTTCTTC.

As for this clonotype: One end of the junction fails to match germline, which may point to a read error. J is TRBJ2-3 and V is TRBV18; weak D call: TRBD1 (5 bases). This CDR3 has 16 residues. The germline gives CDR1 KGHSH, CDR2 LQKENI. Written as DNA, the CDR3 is TGTGCCAGCCCACCACCTTCAGGGCCCCTCGGAGATACGCAGTATTTT. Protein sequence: CASPPPSGPLGDTQYF.

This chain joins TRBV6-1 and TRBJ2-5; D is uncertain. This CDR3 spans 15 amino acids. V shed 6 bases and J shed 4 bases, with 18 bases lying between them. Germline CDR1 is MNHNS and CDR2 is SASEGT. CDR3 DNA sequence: TGTGCCAGCAGCAAGACTCCCGGAAGGTTAGAGACCCAGTACTTC. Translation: CASSKTPGRLETQYF.

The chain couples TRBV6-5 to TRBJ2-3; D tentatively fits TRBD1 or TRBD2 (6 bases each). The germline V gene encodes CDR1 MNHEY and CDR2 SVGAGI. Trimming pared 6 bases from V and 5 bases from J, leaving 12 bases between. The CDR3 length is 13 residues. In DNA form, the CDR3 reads TGTGCCAGCAGGCCGGGGGCGGGAGATACGCAGTATTTT. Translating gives CASRPGAGDTQYF.

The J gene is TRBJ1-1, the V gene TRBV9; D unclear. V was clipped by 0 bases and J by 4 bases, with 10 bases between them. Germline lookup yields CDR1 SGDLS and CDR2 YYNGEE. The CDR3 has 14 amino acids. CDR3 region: CASSVVGESTEAFF. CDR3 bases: TGTGCCAGCAGCGTAGTTGGGGAGAGCACTGAAGCTTTCTTT.

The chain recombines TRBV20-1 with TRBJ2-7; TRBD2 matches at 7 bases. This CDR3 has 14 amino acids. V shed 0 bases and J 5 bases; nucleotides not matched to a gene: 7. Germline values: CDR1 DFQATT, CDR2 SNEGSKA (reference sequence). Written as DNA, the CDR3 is TGCAGTGCTAGAGATAGTCTAGCGGCCGACGAGCAGTACTTC. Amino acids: CSARDSLAADEQYF.

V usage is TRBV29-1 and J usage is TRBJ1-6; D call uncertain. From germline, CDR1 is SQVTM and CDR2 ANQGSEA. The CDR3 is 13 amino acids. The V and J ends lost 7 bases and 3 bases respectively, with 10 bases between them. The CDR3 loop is CSGQESYNSPLHF. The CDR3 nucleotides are TGCAGCGGGCAGGAGAGCTATAATTCACCCCTCCACTTT.

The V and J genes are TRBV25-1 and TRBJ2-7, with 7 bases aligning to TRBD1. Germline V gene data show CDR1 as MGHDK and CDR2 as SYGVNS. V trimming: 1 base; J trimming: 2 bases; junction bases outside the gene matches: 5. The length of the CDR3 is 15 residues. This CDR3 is CASSESDRATYEQYF. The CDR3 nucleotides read TGTGCCAGCAGTGAATCCGACAGGGCCACCTACGAGCAGTACTTC.

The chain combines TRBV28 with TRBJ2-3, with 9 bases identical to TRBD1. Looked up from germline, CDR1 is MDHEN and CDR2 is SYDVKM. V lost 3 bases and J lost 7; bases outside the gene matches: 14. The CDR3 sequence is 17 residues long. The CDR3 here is CASSFSWADRGFYTQYF. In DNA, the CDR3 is TGTGCCAGCAGTTTTAGCTGGGCGGACAGGGGATTCTATACGCAGTATTTT.

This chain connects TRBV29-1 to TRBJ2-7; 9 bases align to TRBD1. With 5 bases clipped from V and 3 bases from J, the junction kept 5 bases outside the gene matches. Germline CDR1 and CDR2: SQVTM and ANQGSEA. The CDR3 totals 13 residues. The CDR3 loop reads CSVYGQGIYEQYF. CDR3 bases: TGCAGCGTTTACGGACAGGGGATCTACGAGCAGTACTTC.

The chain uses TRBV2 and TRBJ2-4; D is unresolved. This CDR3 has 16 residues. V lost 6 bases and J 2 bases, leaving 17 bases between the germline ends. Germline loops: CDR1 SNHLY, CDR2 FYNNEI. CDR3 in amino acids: CASSAHRRASKNIQYF. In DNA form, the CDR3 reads TGTGCCAGCAGCGCCCACCGACGAGCTTCCAAAAACATTCAGTACTTC.

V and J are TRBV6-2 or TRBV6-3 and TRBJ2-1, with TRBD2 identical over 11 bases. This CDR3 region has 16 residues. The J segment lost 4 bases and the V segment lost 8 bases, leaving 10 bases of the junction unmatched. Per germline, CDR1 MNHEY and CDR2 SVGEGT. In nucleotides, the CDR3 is TGTGCCAGCGCCGCTTCGTTAGCGGGGGGGTACAATGAGCAGTTCTTC. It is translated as CASAASLAGGYNEQFF.

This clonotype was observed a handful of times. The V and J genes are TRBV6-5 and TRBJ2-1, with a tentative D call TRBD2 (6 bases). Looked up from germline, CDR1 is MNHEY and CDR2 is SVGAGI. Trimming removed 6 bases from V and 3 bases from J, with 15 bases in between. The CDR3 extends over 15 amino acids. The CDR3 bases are TGTGCCAGCAGCCAGGGACTCCCTTACTACAATGAGCAGTTCTTC. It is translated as CASSQGLPYYNEQFF.

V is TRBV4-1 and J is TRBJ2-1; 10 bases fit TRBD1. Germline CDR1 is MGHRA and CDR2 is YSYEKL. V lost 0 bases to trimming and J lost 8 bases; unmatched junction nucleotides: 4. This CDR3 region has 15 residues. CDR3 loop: CASSQERGQGYEQFF. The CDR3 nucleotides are TGCGCCAGCAGCCAAGAGCGGGGACAGGGGTATGAGCAGTTCTTC.

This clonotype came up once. The CDR3 nucleotides read TGTGCCAGCAGTGACCCCCACAACTATGGCTACACCTTC. Protein product: CASSDPHNYGYTF. The V and J genes are TRBV2 and TRBJ1-2; no clear D. The CDR3 is made up of 13 amino acids. The germline V gene has CDR1 SNHLY and CDR2 FYNNEI. Trimming cost V 3 bases and J 2 bases, with 7 bases left between them.

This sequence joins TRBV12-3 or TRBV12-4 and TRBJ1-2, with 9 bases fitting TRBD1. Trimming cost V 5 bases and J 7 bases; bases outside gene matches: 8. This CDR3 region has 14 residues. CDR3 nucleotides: TGTGCCAGCAGTCTCCTAGGACAGGGGAGTGGCTACACCTTC. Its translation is CASSLLGQGSGYTF.

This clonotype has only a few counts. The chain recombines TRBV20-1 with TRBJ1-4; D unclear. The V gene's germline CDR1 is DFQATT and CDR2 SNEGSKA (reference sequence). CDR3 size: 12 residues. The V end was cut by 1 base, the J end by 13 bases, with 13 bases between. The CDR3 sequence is CSARAQSEGLFF. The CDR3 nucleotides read TGCAGTGCTAGAGCCCAATCGGAGGGACTGTTTTTT.